This T cell receptor beta chain appears in the sequencing data of a study of cytomegalovirus exposure and HLA in healthy donors. Study-wide findings and caveats: Among donors in an Asian-associated ancestry cluster, a later analysis reportedly found fewer N-insertions than the approximately 700-donor mean.

Remarks on this clone: Its target is unknown. Other DNA variants within this sample encode the same CDR3.

Amplification used 60 Vbeta primers and 13 Jbeta primers. In the source study's methods: Around 11 million of some 80 million unique TCR beta chains were shared, per a later count. Sequencing used immunoSEQ multiplex PCR; TCRdb keeps in-frame clones, though not all of them. V and J calls and clone size follow that table, whereas D and trimming were derived from the DNA. This sample's clone table lists around 110,000 clones. The sequence derives from a man between 40 and 49 years old in good health and CMV-seropositive. Sequences were obtained from PBMCs.

The CDR3 loop is CASSPNSYEQYF. The DNA of the CDR3 is TGTGCCAGCAGCCCGAACAGCTACGAGCAGTACTTC. V gene TRBV11-2 combines with J gene TRBJ2-7, with D uncertain. The CDR3 is made up of 12 amino acids. The V end was cut by 5 bases, the J end by 3 bases, with 8 bases between. Germline CDR1 is SGHAT and CDR2 is FQNNGV. Supplemented by reference TRBV11-2 and TRBJ2-7, the full variable domain reads EAGVAQSPRYKIIEKRQSVAFWCNPISGHATLYWYQQILGQGPKLLIQFQNNGVVDDSQLPKDRFSAERLKGVDSTLKIQPAKLEDSAVYLCASSPNSYEQYFGPGTRLTVT.